This TCR beta chain was recovered during a study of shared clonotypes between healthy human individuals. Study findings and constraints: Generation probability values for non-shared clonotypes were lower than those for clonotypes shared by all four donors.

Profiling relied on immunoSEQ multiplex PCR, and the TCRdb table lists in-frame clones only, not all of them. This sample has about 2.4 million clones, with over 85% found just once. As to this clone: Its antigen is unidentified.

This CDR3 has 17 residues. The V end was cut by 5 bases, the J end by 0 bases, with 19 bases between. Germline values: CDR1 LNHDA, CDR2 SQIVND (reference sequence). The sample comprised naive CD4+ T cells from PBMCs. Subset defined: CD45RA+ positively selected. This chain joins TRBV19 and TRBJ1-1; the D gene is possibly TRBD1 (6 bases). This TCR was sampled from a man between 18 and 29 years old in good health. Some clones in this sample may be carry-over from other donors' samples. CDR3 nucleotides: TGTGCCAGTAGTCCCATTGCAGGGGAGCGAATGAACACTGAAGCTTTCTTT. Translating gives CASSPIAGERMNTEAFF. The full variable domain, rest sourced from reference TRBV19 and TRBJ1-1, is DGGITQSPKYLFRKEGQNVTLSCEQNLNHDAMYWYRQDPGQGLRLIYYSQIVNDFQKGDIAEGYSVSREKKESFPLTVTSAQKNPTAFYLCASSPIAGERMNTEAFFGQGTRLTVV.